This TCR beta chain was profiled in a study of T cell repertoires in cytomegalovirus infection. Study observations and caveats: Clonotype analysis showed dominance of the ex vivo response by HLA-C-restricted CMV-specific TCR beta clonotypes.

The CDR3 consists of 16 residues. V lost 5 bases and J 4 bases, leaving 21 bases between the germline ends. Looked up from germline, CDR1 is SGHTA and CDR2 is FQGTGA. TCRdb used MiXCR to reprocess the reads, holding one entry per CDR3 protein. This sample has 450,000 to 600,000 distinct CDR3 sequences; roughly 12% occur once, and the top ten carry about 9.4%. This clonotype was found many times. Its antigen is as yet unknown. This chain joins TRBV7-3 and TRBJ2-7, with D perhaps given as TRBD1 or TRBD2 (6 bases each). This TCR derives from a human donor in good health (CMV status not recorded). Some clones in this sample may be carry-over from other donors' samples. The sample taken for sequencing was PBMCs. Here the CDR3 reads CASSPGGSSVTYEQYF. CDR3 sequence (DNA): TGTGCCAGCAGCCCCGGGGGCAGCTCCGTGACTTACGAGCAGTACTTC.